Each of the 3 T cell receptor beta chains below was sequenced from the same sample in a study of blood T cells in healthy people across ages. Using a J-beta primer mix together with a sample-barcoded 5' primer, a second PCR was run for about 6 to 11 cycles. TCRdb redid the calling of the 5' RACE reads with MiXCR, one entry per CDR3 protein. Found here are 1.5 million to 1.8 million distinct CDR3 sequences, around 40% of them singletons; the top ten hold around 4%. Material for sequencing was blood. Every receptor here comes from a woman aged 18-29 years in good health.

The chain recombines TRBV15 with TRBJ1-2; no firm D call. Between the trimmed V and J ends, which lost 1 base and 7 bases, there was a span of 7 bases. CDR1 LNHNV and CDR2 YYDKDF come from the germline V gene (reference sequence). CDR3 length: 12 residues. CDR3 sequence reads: CATSRVHAGYTF. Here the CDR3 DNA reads TGTGCCACCAGCAGAGTGCACGCTGGCTACACCTTC. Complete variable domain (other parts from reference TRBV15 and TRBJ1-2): DAMVIQNPRYQVTQFGKPVTLSCSQTLNHNVMYWYQQKSSQAPKLLFHYYDKDFNNEADTPDNFQSRRPNTSFCFLDIRSPGLGDTAMYLCATSRVHAGYTFGSGTRLTVV.

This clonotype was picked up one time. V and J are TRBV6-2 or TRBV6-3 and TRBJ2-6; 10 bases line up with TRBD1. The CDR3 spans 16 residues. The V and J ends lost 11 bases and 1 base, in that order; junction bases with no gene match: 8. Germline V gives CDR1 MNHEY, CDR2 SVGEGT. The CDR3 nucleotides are TGTGCCGGCAACCGGGACAGGGGATCTGGGGCCAACGTCCTGACTTTC. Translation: CAGNRDRGSGANVLTF.

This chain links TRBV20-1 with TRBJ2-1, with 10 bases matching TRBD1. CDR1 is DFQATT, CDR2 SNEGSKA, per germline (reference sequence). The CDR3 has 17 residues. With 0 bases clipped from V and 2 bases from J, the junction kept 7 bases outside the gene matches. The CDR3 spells CSARDLTGTGAYNEQFF. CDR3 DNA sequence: TGCAGTGCTAGAGATCTGACCGGGACAGGGGCCTACAATGAGCAGTTCTTC.